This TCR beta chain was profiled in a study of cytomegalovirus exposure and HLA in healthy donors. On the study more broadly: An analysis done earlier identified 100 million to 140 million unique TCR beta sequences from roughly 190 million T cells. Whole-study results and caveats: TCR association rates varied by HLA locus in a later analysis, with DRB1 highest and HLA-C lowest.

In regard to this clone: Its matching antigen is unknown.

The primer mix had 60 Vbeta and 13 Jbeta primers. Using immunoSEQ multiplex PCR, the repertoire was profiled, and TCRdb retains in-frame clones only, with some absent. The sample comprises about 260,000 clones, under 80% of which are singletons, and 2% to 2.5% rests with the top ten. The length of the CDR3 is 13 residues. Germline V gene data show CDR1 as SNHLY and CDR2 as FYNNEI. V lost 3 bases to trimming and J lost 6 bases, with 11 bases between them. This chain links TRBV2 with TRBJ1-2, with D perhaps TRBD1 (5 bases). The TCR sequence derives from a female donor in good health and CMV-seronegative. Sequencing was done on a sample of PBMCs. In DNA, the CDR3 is TGTGCCAGCAGTGAGGCAGGGCAAAATGGCTACACCTTC. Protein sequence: CASSEAGQNGYTF.